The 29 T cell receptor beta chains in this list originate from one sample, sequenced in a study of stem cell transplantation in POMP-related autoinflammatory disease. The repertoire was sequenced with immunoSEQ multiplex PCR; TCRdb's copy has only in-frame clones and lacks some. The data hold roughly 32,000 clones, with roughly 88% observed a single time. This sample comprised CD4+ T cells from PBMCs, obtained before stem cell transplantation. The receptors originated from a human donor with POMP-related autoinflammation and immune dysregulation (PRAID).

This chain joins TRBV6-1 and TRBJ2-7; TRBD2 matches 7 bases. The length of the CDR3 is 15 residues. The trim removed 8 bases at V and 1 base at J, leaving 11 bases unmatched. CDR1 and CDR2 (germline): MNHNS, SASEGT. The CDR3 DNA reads TGTGCCAGCGGCCTAGCGGCCCCTTTGTCCTACGAGCAGTACTTC. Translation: CASGLAAPLSYEQYF.

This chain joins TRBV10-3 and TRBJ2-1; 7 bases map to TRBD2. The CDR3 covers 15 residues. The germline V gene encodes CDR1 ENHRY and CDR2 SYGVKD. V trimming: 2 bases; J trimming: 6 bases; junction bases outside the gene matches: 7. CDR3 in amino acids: CAISEAGEAINEQFF. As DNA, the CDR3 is TGTGCCATCAGTGAGGCGGGAGAAGCGATCAATGAGCAGTTCTTC.

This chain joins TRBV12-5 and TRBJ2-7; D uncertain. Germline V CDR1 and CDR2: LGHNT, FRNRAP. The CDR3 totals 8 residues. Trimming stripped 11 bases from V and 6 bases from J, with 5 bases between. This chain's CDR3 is CALVEQYF. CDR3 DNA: TGTGCTCTCGTCGAGCAGTACTTC.

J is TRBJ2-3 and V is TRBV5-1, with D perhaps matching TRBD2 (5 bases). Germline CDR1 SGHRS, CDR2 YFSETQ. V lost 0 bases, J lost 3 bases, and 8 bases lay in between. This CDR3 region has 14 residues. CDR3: CASSLAGWTDTQYF. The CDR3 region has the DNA TGCGCCAGCAGCTTGGCGGGATGGACAGATACGCAGTATTTT.

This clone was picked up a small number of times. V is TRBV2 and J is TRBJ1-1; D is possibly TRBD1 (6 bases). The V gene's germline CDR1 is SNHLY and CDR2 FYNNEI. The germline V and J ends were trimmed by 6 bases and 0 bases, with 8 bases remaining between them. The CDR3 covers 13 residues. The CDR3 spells CASRGGLNTEAFF. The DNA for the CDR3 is TGTGCCAGCAGAGGGGGATTGAACACTGAAGCTTTCTTT.

The CDR3 DNA sequence: TGTGCCAGTAGTATATCCTTTCCCCCTGATGAAAAACTGTTTTTT. Translation gives CASSISFPPDEKLFF. V gene TRBV19 combines with J gene TRBJ1-4; D call uncertain. The germline V gene encodes CDR1 LNHDA and CDR2 SQIVND (reference sequence). The CDR3 has 15 amino acids. V lost 2 bases to trimming and J lost 6 bases, with 13 bases between them.

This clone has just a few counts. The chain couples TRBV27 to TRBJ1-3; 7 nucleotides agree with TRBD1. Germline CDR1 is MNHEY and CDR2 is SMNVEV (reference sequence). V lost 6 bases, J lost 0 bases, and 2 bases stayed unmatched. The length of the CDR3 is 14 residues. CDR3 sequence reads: CASRAGGSGNTIYF. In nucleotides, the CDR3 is TGTGCCAGCAGGGCAGGGGGCTCTGGAAACACCATATATTTT.

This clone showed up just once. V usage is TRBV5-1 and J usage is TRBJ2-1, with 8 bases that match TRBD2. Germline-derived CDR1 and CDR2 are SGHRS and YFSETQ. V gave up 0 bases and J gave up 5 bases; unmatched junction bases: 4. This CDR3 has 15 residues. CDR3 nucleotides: TGCGCCAGCAGCTTGGGGCTAGCGGGCCACAATGAGCAGTTCTTC. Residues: CASSLGLAGHNEQFF.

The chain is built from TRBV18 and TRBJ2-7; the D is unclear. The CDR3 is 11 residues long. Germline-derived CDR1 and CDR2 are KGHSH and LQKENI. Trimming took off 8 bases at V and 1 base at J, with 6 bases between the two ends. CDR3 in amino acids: CASASSYEQYF. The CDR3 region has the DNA TGTGCCAGCGCGTCATCCTACGAGCAGTACTTC.

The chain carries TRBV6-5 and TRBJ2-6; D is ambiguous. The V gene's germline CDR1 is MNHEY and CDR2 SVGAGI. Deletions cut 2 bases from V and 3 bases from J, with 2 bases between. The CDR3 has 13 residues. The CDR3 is CASSYVGANVLTF. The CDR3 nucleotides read TGTGCCAGCAGTTACGTTGGGGCCAACGTCCTGACTTTC.

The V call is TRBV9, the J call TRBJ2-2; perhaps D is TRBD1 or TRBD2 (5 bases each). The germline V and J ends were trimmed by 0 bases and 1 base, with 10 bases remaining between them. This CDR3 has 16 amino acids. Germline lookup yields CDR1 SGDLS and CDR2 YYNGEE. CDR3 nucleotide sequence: TGTGCCAGCAGCGTAGGATGGGGGTTGAACACCGGGGAGCTGTTTTTT. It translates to CASSVGWGLNTGELFF. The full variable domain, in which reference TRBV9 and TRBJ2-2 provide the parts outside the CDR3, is DSGVTQTPKHLITATGQRVTLRCSPRSGDLSVYWYQQSLDQGLQFLIQYYNGEERAKGNILERFSAQQFPDLHSELNLSSLELGDSALYFCASSVGWGLNTGELFFGEGSRLTVL.

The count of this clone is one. In DNA form, the CDR3 reads TGTGCCAGCAGCTTAGACCGTAACAATGAGCAGTTCTTC. Residues: CASSLDRNNEQFF. The chain links TRBV7-6 to TRBJ2-1; D remains ambiguous. Trimming left V 1 base short and J 5 bases short, with 6 bases between. Germline CDR1 is SGHVS and CDR2 is FNYEAQ. This CDR3 comprises 13 residues.

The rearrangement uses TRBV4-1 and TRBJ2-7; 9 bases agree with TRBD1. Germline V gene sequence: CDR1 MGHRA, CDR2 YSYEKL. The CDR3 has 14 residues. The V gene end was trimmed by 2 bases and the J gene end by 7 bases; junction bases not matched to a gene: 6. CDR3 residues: CASSQPDRGREQYF. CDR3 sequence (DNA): TGCGCCAGCAGCCAACCGGACAGGGGAAGGGAGCAGTACTTC.

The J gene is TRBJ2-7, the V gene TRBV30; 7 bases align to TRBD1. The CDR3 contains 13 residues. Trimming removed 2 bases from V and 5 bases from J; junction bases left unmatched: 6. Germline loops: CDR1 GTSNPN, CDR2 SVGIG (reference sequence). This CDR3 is CAWSPDRDHEQYF. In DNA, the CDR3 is TGTGCCTGGAGTCCCGACAGGGACCACGAGCAGTACTTC.

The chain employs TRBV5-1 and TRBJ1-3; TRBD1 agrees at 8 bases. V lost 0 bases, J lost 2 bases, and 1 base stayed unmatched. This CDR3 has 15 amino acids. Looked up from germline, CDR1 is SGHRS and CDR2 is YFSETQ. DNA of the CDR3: TGCGCCAGCAGCTTGGCAGGGGGCCCTGGAAACACCATATATTTT. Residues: CASSLAGGPGNTIYF.

The CDR3 loop reads CASSPQGTSRNQPQHF. The CDR3 region has the DNA TGTGCCAGCAGCCCCCAGGGGACTTCTCGGAATCAGCCCCAGCATTTT. This chain uses TRBV28 with TRBJ1-5, with TRBD1 as a possible D gene (6 bases). CDR1 MDHEN and CDR2 SYDVKM come from the germline V gene. The CDR3 is made up of 16 amino acids. With 6 bases removed from V and 4 bases from J, the gap between germline ends came to 19 bases.

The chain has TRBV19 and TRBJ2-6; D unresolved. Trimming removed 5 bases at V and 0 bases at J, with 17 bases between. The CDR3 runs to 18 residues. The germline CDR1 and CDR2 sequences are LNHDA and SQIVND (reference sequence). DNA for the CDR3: TGTGCCAGTAGTCTGTCGGGCATTCCAAGCTCTGGGGCCAACGTCCTGACTTTC. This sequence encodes CASSLSGIPSSGANVLTF.

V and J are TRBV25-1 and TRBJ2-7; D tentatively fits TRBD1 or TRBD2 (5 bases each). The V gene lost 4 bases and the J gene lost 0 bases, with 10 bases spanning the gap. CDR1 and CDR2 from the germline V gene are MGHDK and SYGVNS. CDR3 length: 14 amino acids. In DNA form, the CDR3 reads TGTGCCAGCAGTGCCCCTGGGGGCTCCTACGAGCAGTACTTC. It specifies CASSAPGGSYEQYF.

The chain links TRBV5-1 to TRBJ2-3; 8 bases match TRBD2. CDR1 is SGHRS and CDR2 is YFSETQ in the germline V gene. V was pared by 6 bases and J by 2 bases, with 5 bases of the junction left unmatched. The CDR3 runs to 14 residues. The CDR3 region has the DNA TGCGCCAGCAAAGTAGCGGGGCACACAGATACGCAGTATTTT. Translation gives CASKVAGHTDTQYF.

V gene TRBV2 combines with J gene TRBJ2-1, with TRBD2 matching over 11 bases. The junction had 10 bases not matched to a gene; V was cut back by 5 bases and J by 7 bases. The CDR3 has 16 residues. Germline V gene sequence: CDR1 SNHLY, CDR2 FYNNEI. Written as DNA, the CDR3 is TGTGCCAGCAGTCTCAATAGCGGGAGGGCCGGAAATGAGCAGTTCTTC. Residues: CASSLNSGRAGNEQFF.

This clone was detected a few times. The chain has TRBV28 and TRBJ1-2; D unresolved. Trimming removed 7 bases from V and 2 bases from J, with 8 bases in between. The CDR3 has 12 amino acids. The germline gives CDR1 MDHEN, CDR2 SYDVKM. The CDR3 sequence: CASIGVNYGYTF. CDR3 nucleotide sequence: TGTGCCAGCATCGGTGTCAACTATGGCTACACCTTC.

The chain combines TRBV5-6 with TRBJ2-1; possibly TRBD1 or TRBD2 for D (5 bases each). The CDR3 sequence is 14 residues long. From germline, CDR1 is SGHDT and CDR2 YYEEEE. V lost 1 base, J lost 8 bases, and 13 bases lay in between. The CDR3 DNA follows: TGTGCCAGCAGCTTGTTACTAGGGGCCGATGAGCAGTTCTTC. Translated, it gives CASSLLLGADEQFF.

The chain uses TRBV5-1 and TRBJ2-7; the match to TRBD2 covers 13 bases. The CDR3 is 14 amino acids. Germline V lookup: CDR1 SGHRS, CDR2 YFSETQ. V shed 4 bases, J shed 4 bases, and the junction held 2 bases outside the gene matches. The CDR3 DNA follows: TGCGCCAGCAGCCGGACTAGCGGGGGATACGAGCAGTACTTC. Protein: CASSRTSGGYEQYF.

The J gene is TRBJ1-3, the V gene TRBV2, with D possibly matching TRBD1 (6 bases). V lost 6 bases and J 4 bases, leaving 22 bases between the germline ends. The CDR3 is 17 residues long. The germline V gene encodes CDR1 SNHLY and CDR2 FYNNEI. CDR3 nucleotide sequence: TGTGCCAGCAGCTCAGAGGTTGGGGGGCGCGGGGGAAACACCATATATTTT. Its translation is CASSSEVGGRGGNTIYF.

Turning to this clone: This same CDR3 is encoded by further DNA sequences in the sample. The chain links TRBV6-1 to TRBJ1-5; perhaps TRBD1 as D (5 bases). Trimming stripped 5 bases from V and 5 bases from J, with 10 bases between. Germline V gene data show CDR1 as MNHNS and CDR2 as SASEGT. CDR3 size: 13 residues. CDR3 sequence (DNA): TGTGCCAGCAGTCTTGACAGTCATCAGCCCCAGCATTTT. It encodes CASSLDSHQPQHF.

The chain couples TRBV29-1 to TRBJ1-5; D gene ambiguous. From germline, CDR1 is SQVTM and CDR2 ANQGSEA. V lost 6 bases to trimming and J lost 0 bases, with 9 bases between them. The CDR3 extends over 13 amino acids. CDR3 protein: CSVRWGSNQPQHF. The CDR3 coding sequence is TGCAGCGTACGCTGGGGTAGCAATCAGCCCCAGCATTTT.

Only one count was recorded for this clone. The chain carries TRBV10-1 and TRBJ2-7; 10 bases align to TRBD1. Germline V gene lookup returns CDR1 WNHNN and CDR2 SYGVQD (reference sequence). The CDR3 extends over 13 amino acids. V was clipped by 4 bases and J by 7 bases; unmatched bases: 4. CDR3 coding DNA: TGCGCCAGCAGTGGACAGGGGGCGGGAGAGCAGTACTTC. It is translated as CASSGQGAGEQYF.

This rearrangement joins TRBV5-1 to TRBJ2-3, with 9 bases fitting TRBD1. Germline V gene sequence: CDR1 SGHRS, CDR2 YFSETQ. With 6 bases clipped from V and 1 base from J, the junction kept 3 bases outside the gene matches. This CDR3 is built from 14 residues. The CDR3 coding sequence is TGCGCCAGCAAAAGACAGGGGGGCACAGATACGCAGTATTTT. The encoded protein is CASKRQGGTDTQYF.

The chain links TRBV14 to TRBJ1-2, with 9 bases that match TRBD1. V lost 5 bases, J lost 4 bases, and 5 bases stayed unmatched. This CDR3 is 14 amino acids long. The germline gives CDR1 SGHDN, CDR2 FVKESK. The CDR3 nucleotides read TGTGCCAGCAGCTCCTGGACAGGGGCCTATGGCTACACCTTC. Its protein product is CASSSWTGAYGYTF.